Below are 20 T cell receptor beta chains sequenced from a single sample in a study of cytomegalovirus exposure and HLA in healthy donors. The PCR ran on 60 Vbeta and 13 Jbeta primers. The assay was immunoSEQ multiplex PCR, and TCRdb's table has in-frame clones only and misses some. Of fewer than 200,000 clones detected, approximately 80% appear once; the ten largest clones hold around 4%. Material for sequencing was PBMCs. These receptors originate from a man in his forties in good health and CMV-seronegative.

The DNA of the CDR3 is TGTGCCAGTAGTATCAGGAACAGGGGGCAAGAGACCCAGTACTTC. It specifies CASSIRNRGQETQYF. V gene TRBV19 combines with J gene TRBJ2-5, with 8 bases fitting TRBD1. CDR1 is LNHDA and CDR2 is SQIVND in the germline V gene (reference sequence). The CDR3 is 15 residues long. V shed 3 bases, J shed 2 bases, and the junction held 5 bases outside the gene matches.

As concerns this clone: Mismatch with germline at one junction end may stem from a read error. The chain recombines TRBV27 with TRBJ1-6; possible D gene TRBD1, 6 bases. The CDR3 runs 12 residues. CDR1 and CDR2 from the germline V gene are MNHEY and SMNVEV (reference sequence). In DNA, the CDR3 is TGTGCCAGCAGGGGGGCGCGTTCACCCCCCCACTTT. The encoded protein is CASRGARSPPHF.

This chain joins TRBV7-2 and TRBJ1-6; 7 bases match TRBD1. V gave up 4 bases and J gave up 6 bases; unmatched junction bases: 9. Germline assignment: CDR1 SGHTA and CDR2 FQGNSA. CDR3 length: 16 residues. CDR3 amino acids: CASSSLQGTSNSPLHF. The CDR3 bases are TGTGCCAGCAGCTCCCTACAGGGGACTTCTAATTCACCCCTCCACTTT.

The rearrangement links TRBV5-4 to TRBJ2-7, with 11 bases matching TRBD1. Germline V gene lookup returns CDR1 SGHNT and CDR2 YYREEE (reference sequence). Trimming at V came to 4 bases and at J to 0 bases, leaving 3 bases not matched to a gene. CDR3 length: 15 amino acids. CDR3 sequence reads: CASSGQGASSYEQYF. The CDR3 DNA reads as TGTGCCAGCAGCGGACAGGGGGCCAGCTCCTACGAGCAGTACTTC.

This clone was detected once. V gene TRBV5-1 combines with J gene TRBJ1-1, with a weak D call TRBD1 (6 bases). Germline CDR1 reads SGHRS; CDR2 reads YFSETQ. The V end lost 2 bases, the J end lost 4 bases, and 12 bases lay between the germline ends. The CDR3 has 14 residues. The CDR3 loop reads CASSLQGLATEAFF. The CDR3, as DNA: TGCGCCAGCAGCTTACAGGGCTTAGCCACTGAAGCTTTCTTT.

J is TRBJ2-2 and V is TRBV5-1; a weak D match, TRBD2 (5 bases). This CDR3 region has 16 residues. CDR1 is SGHRS and CDR2 is YFSETQ in the germline V gene. Trimming removed 4 bases at V and 5 bases at J, with 18 bases between. The CDR3 coding sequence is TGCGCCAGCAGCCCTGCCAGGCGGGCCGAGACCGGGGAGCTGTTTTTT. Translation: CASSPARRAETGELFF. Together with reference TRBV5-1 and TRBJ2-2, the CDR3 gives the full variable domain: KAGVTQTPRYLIKTRGQQVTLSCSPISGHRSVSWYQQTPGQGLQFLFEYFSETQRNKGNFPGRFSGRQFSNSRSEMNVSTLELGDSALYLCASSPARRAETGELFFGEGSRLTVL.

The chain combines TRBV29-1 with TRBJ2-1; no firm D call. Trimming pared 1 base from V and 6 bases from J, leaving 7 bases between. The germline V gene has CDR1 SQVTM and CDR2 ANQGSEA. The CDR3 totals 12 residues. CDR3 nucleotide sequence: TGCAGCGTTGAAGGTCGTCGCAATGAGCAGTTCTTC. Encoded protein: CSVEGRRNEQFF.

The chain carries TRBV27 and TRBJ1-1, with 10 nucleotides matching TRBD1. The V gene end was trimmed by 5 bases and the J gene end by 3 bases; junction bases not matched to a gene: 3. The germline V gene encodes CDR1 MNHEY and CDR2 SMNVEV (reference sequence). This CDR3 is built from 14 residues. In DNA form, the CDR3 reads TGTGCCAGCAGTAGGACAGGGGGATACACTGAAGCTTTCTTT. It specifies CASSRTGGYTEAFF.

CDR3 region: CASSSGTGSDTQYF. CDR3 nucleotide sequence: TGTGCCAGCAGCTCCGGGACAGGGTCAGATACGCAGTATTTT. The chain joins TRBV7-9 to TRBJ2-3; 9 nucleotides agree with TRBD1. CDR3 length equals 14 residues. Germline trimming cut 4 bases from V and 4 bases from J; bases unmatched to any gene: 3. CDR1 and CDR2 (germline): SEHNR, FQNEAQ (reference sequence). The whole variable domain, remainder taken from reference TRBV7-9 and TRBJ2-3, is DTGVSQNPRHKITKRGQNVTFRCDPISEHNRLYWYRQTLGQGPEFLTYFQNEAQLEKSRLLSDRFSAERPKGSFSTLEIQRTEQGDSAMYLCASSSGTGSDTQYFGPGTRLTVL.

This chain joins TRBV28 and TRBJ1-5; D is unclear. Germline V gives CDR1 MDHEN, CDR2 SYDVKM. This CDR3 is built from 12 residues. Trimming took 5 bases from V and 4 from J, leaving 6 bases between them. CDR3 nucleotides: TGTGCCAGCAGTCAGGTTAATCAGCCCCAGCATTTT. Translation gives CASSQVNQPQHF.

The chain uses TRBV29-1 and TRBJ1-1; D not certain. The CDR3 covers 13 residues. Trimming removed 2 bases from V and 0 bases from J, with 7 bases in between. Germline-derived CDR1 and CDR2 are SQVTM and ANQGSEA. The CDR3 DNA reads TGCAGCGTTGAACATGAGTTGAACACTGAAGCTTTCTTT. Its protein product is CSVEHELNTEAFF.

There are a few counts of this clone. The chain recombines TRBV28 with TRBJ2-2, with TRBD1 matching 7 bases. The CDR3 runs to 18 residues. V was pared by 4 bases and J by 5 bases, with 16 bases of the junction left unmatched. Germline CDR1 MDHEN, CDR2 SYDVKM. The DNA for the CDR3 is TGTGCCAGCAGTTCACCCTCAGGGGCAGGGGGTAGAACCGGGGAGCTGTTTTTT. Translating gives CASSSPSGAGGRTGELFF.

This chain connects TRBV7-9 to TRBJ1-2, with 7 bases aligning to TRBD1. The CDR3 runs 13 residues. J lost 10 bases, V lost 5 bases, and 10 bases had no gene match. CDR1 is SEHNR and CDR2 is FQNEAQ in the germline V gene (reference sequence). CDR3 sequence reads: CASSPPDRPFYTF. CDR3 sequence (DNA): TGTGCCAGCAGCCCTCCGGACAGGCCCTTCTACACCTTC.

The chain couples TRBV6-1 to TRBJ1-2; 7 nucleotides align to TRBD1. V shed 7 bases, J shed 6 bases, and the junction held 8 bases outside the gene matches. The CDR3 has 13 amino acids. Germline V lookup: CDR1 MNHNS, CDR2 SASEGT. CDR3 residues: CASIQTGFDGYTF. For the CDR3, the DNA is TGTGCCAGCATTCAGACAGGGTTCGATGGCTACACCTTC.

The chain is built from TRBV11-2 and TRBJ1-1, with 7 positions matching TRBD1. Trimming cost V 2 bases and J 1 base; bases outside gene matches: 1. Germline CDR1 and CDR2: SGHAT and FQNNGV. CDR3 size: 14 residues. The chain's CDR3 is CASSLRGPNTEAFF. The CDR3 nucleotides are TGTGCCAGCAGCTTAAGGGGGCCGAACACTGAAGCTTTCTTT.

The rearrangement uses TRBV5-4 and TRBJ2-5; TRBD1 might be the D (6 bases). The J call is uncertain, as TRBJ2-7 better fits the DNA end. CDR3 length: 14 residues. Germline V CDR1 and CDR2: SGHNT, YYREEE (reference sequence). In DNA form, the CDR3 reads TGTGCCAGCAGGGCCGGACAGTTTCCCTACGAGCAGTACTTC. Residues: CASRAGQFPYEQYF.

This chain connects TRBV28 to TRBJ2-2; D not resolved. With 7 bases removed from V and 5 bases from J, the gap between germline ends came to 8 bases. The CDR3 length is 12 residues. Germline CDR1 MDHEN, CDR2 SYDVKM. The CDR3: CASTVRTGELFF. The CDR3 nucleotides read TGTGCCAGCACCGTTAGAACCGGGGAGCTGTTTTTT.

This rearrangement joins TRBV6-6 to TRBJ2-7; D may be TRBD1 (6 bases). Germline values: CDR1 MNHNY, CDR2 SVGAGI (reference sequence). The CDR3 contains 14 residues. Deletions cut 2 bases from V and 3 bases from J, with 11 bases between. CDR3 DNA sequence: TGTGCCAGCAGTTACCAGCCGGACAGCTACGAGCAGTACTTC. Its protein product is CASSYQPDSYEQYF.

The gene calls are TRBV9 and TRBJ2-5; 13 bases line up with TRBD2. CDR3 length equals 15 residues. CDR1 and CDR2 (germline): SGDLS, YYNGEE. V lost 6 bases to trimming and J lost 4 bases; unmatched junction nucleotides: 6. The CDR3 loop reads CASTTSGGRGETQYF. For the CDR3, the DNA is TGTGCCAGCACGACTAGCGGGGGGCGTGGAGAGACCCAGTACTTC.

The chain combines TRBV7-2 with TRBJ2-7; weak D call: TRBD2 (7 bases). Germline V gene data show CDR1 as SGHTA and CDR2 as FQGNSA. Trimming stripped 1 base from V and 4 bases from J, with 14 bases between. The CDR3 totals 15 residues. The CDR3: CASSLEGGVGYEQYF. The CDR3 DNA is TGTGCCAGCAGCTTAGAGGGGGGGGTCGGATACGAGCAGTACTTC.